The TCR beta chain described here comes from a study of T cells in Graves' hyperthyroidism and ophthalmopathy (dated by TCRdb to between 2019 and 2020). Looking at the study overall: Peripheral blood samples were taken at the time of initial diagnosis, prior to any treatment. A discovery cohort of about a hundred patients, 43 with Graves' ophthalmopathy and 57 with stable Graves' hyperthyroidism, was used to find distinguishing TCR V-J signatures. An independent validation cohort of 18 to 20 hyperthyroidism patients and 17 patients who later progressed to ophthalmopathy tested prospective prediction of ophthalmopathy. For training and testing, the 95 to 100 patients in the discovery cohort were randomly divided in a 7:3 ratio. Thyroid tissue and blood T-cell repertoires from over 5 Graves' hyperthyroidism patients were also compared in the study. Once sampling was done, hyperthyroidism patients were given methimazole at a starting dose of 30 mg daily, whereas ophthalmopathy patients were given high-dose intravenous methylprednisolone. The paper describes TCR Vbeta CDR3 sequencing of around 140 peripheral blood samples, made up of some 42 ophthalmopathy patients, 70 to 75 hyperthyroidism patients and 17 progressor patients.

The CDR3 goes from the cysteine to the phenylalanine over 13 residues. Only the CDR3 portion is preserved as DNA: 39 bases, with reading frame beginning at the first base. Trimming at the junction amounts to 2 bases on V and 6 bases on J, and the germline ends lie 11 bases apart. The germline V gene sets CDR1 to SGHTA and CDR2 to FQGTGA. Note on this clonotype: Its antigen is still unknown. It has no much larger one-base neighbor in the sample; base qualities were not kept.

Hyperthyroidism patients were newly diagnosed, with disease duration under 2 months, and aged 18 to 65 years. The study excluded patients with uncontrolled infections, other autoimmune diseases, pregnancy or lactation. Clinical symptoms, serum thyroxine and TRAb, thyroid ultrasound, and orbital computed tomography formed the basis for the diagnoses. Blood from progressor patients was drawn when they were first diagnosed with hyperthyroidism, before any ophthalmopathy symptoms appeared. PBMCs were isolated from about 9.2 ml of fresh peripheral blood by Ficoll-Paque density gradient centrifugation. Progressor patients were defined as those initially diagnosed with Graves' hyperthyroidism in whom ophthalmopathy developed during follow-up. Total RNA was extracted with Trizol reagent, and quality was checked on an Agilent 2100 Bioanalyzer. The TCR beta CDR3 regions were amplified from the RNA transcripts. The TCR CDR3 was subjected to a first round of RT-PCR using the HTBI primer set and the Qiagen OneStep RT-PCR kit. A second multiplex PCR round built the libraries, followed by size selection and purification. Paired-end sequencing of the libraries was performed with 100 bp reads on an Illumina HiSeq2000. Per the source publication's procedure: SOAPnuke was used to process the raw data, removing reads that contained adapters or uncalled bases, had a mean Phred below 15, or lacked an exact match to the constant primer or identifier. High-quality paired reads were merged using COPE v1.2.5, and each unique nucleotide sequence was defined as a clonotype. Clonotypes were aligned to IMGT TRBV, TRBD and TRBJ reference segments using MiTCR v1.1. Only V-J combinations with frequency above 0.0001, covering approximately 99% of repertoires, were analysed. The TCS score was defined as the ratio of F50 (clonal expansion) to E x V (chaos), calculated using BLOSUM62-based TCRdist between CDR3 peptides within each V-J. Welch's t-statistics and random forest reduced fewer than 550 V-J features to about 13, which were used in a naive Bayes classifier (R e1071). TCRdb applied fastp at Q25 and MiXCR to the public reads, then kept only in-frame beta chains. Merged by CDR3 protein, the rows form single entries marked with the most common genes and DNA. These V and J calls originate from TCRdb's pipeline instead of the authors' own analysis. In all, the sample holds 550,000 to 850,000 distinct CDR3 sequences, and about 19% of those were seen once. 15% to 20% of the sample is in the top ten clones.

Study-level results and caveats: Blood samples also contained most of the expanded thyroid clonotypes (frequency above 0.001), which suggests that blood repertoires may reflect thyroid immune responses. Ophthalmopathy was separated from stable hyperthyroidism by a 13 V-J signature model, with approximately 90% sensitivity and 81% to 83% specificity obtained in cross-validation and 80%/75% obtained in testing. In validation, the model predicted progression to ophthalmopathy with about 71% sensitivity and 72% to 85% specificity, a median of about 6 months before onset. No statistical method was used to fix the sample size in advance, and group allocation was not hidden from the investigators.

The chain is made from TRBV7-3 and TRBJ2-7; the D gene is possibly TRBD1 or TRBD2, with 5 bases matching each. What was sequenced was blood. The sequence came from a woman aged 45-65 years with Graves' hyperthyroidism that later progressed to Graves' ophthalmopathy. The CDR3 protein: CASSLQGDGEQYF. The base sequence is TGTGCCAGCAGCTTACAGGGAGATGGCGAGCAGTACTTC.